This is a list of T cell receptor beta chains from one sample in a study of beta chain features in type 1 diabetes. Only in-frame clones appear in the TCRdb table, and some are missing; sequencing was by immunoSEQ multiplex PCR. Altogether more than 95,000 clones are present, approximately 15% being singletons, with the ten largest covering around 2.5%. Sequenced: central memory CD4+ T cells from blood. The receptors derive from a man between 18 and 29 years old with type 1 diabetes. Both conserved end residues are part of each CDR3. A D gene is named only where the DNA matches it firmly. The listing skips clone size in some rows; elsewhere it reads once, few, many or a size class.

j_gene: TRBJ2-3; d_gene: NA; v_gene: TRBV7-2; len: 16; abundance: few; CDR3aa: CASSLARTAAYDTQYF; CDR3nt: TGTGCCAGCAGCTTAGCTAGGACAGCAGCTTATGATACGCAGTATTTT
j_gene: TRBJ2-5; d_gene: NA; v_gene: TRBV19; len: 16; abundance: NA; CDR3aa: CASSIEGTTLQETQYF; CDR3nt: TGTGCCAGTAGTATAGAAGGGACGACCCTTCAAGAGACCCAGTACTTC
j_gene: TRBJ2-4; d_gene: TRBD2; v_gene: TRBV13; len: 14; abundance: few; CDR3aa: CASSRGTSGNIQYF; CDR3nt: TGTGCCAGCAGCCGAGGGACTAGCGGAAACATTCAGTACTTC
j_gene: TRBJ2-3; d_gene: TRBD1; v_gene: TRBV7-9; len: 15; abundance: NA; CDR3aa: CASSSRTGQGDTQYF; CDR3nt: TGTGCCAGCAGCTCTCGGACAGGACAAGGAGATACGCAGTATTTT
j_gene: TRBJ2-1; d_gene: TRBD2; v_gene: TRBV7-3; len: 16; abundance: NA; CDR3aa: CASSFSGTSEYNEQFF; CDR3nt: TGTGCCAGCAGCTTTAGTGGGACTAGCGAGTACAATGAGCAGTTCTTC
j_gene: TRBJ2-7; d_gene: TRBD2; v_gene: TRBV6-1; len: 13; abundance: NA; CDR3aa: CASRPGGADEQYF; CDR3nt: TGTGCCAGTAGGCCCGGGGGGGCAGACGAGCAGTACTTC
j_gene: TRBJ2-7; d_gene: TRBD2; v_gene: TRBV7-2; len: 14; abundance: NA; CDR3aa: CASSLSGGSYEQYF; CDR3nt: TGTGCCAGCAGCTTAAGCGGGGGCTCCTACGAGCAGTACTTC
j_gene: TRBJ1-4; d_gene: TRBD1; v_gene: TRBV4-3; len: 18; abundance: NA; CDR3aa: CASSQDLGTGGRKEKLFF; CDR3nt: TGCGCCAGCAGCCAAGATCTTGGGACAGGGGGCAGGAAAGAAAAACTGTTTTTT
j_gene: TRBJ1-1; d_gene: NA; v_gene: TRBV5-6; len: 14; abundance: many; CDR3aa: CASSWGRGITEAFF; CDR3nt: TGTGCCAGCAGCTGGGGCAGGGGTATCACTGAAGCTTTCTTT
j_gene: TRBJ1-1; d_gene: NA; v_gene: TRBV29-1; len: 12; abundance: NA; CDR3aa: CSVDWGAGSSFF; CDR3nt: NA
j_gene: TRBJ2-5; d_gene: NA; v_gene: TRBV29-1; len: 13; abundance: NA; CDR3aa: CSVEGFGKETQYF; CDR3nt: TGCAGCGTGGAGGGGTTTGGCAAAGAGACCCAGTACTTC
j_gene: TRBJ1-5; d_gene: TRBD1; v_gene: TRBV28; len: 14; abundance: NA; CDR3aa: CASRGTGAPQPQHF; CDR3nt: TGTGCCAGCAGGGGAACAGGGGCCCCTCAGCCCCAGCATTTT
j_gene: TRBJ2-1; d_gene: NA; v_gene: TRBV18; len: 15; abundance: NA; CDR3aa: CASSPQGSNYNEQFF; CDR3nt: TGTGCCAGCTCACCACAGGGATCAAACTACAATGAGCAGTTCTTC
j_gene: TRBJ1-5; d_gene: NA; v_gene: TRBV10-3; len: 13; abundance: NA; CDR3aa: CAIHRDLNQPQHF; CDR3nt: TGTGCCATCCACCGGGACCTCAATCAGCCCCAGCATTTT
j_gene: TRBJ2-1; d_gene: NA; v_gene: TRBV5-1; len: 13; abundance: NA; CDR3aa: CASSLLGDGEQFF; CDR3nt: TGCGCCAGCAGCTTGTTAGGGGATGGTGAGCAGTTCTTC
j_gene: TRBJ2-1; d_gene: TRBD1; v_gene: TRBV19; len: 14; abundance: NA; CDR3aa: CASTRGQDYNEQFF; CDR3nt: TGTGCCAGTACCCGAGGACAGGACTACAATGAGCAGTTCTTC
j_gene: TRBJ2-6; d_gene: NA; v_gene: TRBV9; len: 15; abundance: NA; CDR3aa: CASSPRQAGANVLTF; CDR3nt: TGTGCCAGCAGCCCCAGGCAGGCTGGGGCCAACGTCCTGACTTTC
j_gene: TRBJ2-6; d_gene: NA; v_gene: TRBV7-2; len: 16; abundance: NA; CDR3aa: CASSPSVRAGANVLTF; CDR3nt: TGTGCCAGCAGCCCTTCTGTCAGAGCTGGGGCCAACGTCCTGACTTTC
j_gene: TRBJ2-5; d_gene: TRBD1; v_gene: TRBV6-5; len: 15; abundance: few; CDR3aa: CASSAQGQGQETQYF; CDR3nt: TGTGCCAGCAGCGCCCAGGGACAGGGACAAGAGACCCAGTACTTC
j_gene: TRBJ2-2; d_gene: NA; v_gene: TRBV5-1; len: 16; abundance: NA; CDR3aa: CASSLPAGANTGELFF; CDR3nt: TGCGCCAGCAGCTTGCCGGCAGGAGCGAACACCGGGGAGCTGTTTTTT
j_gene: TRBJ2-5; d_gene: NA; v_gene: TRBV20-1; len: 10; abundance: NA; CDR3aa: CSARDETQYF; CDR3nt: TGCAGTGCTAGAGACGAGACCCAGTACTTC
j_gene: TRBJ1-3; d_gene: NA; v_gene: TRBV4-1; len: 16; abundance: few; CDR3aa: CASSQLFVGSGNTIYF; CDR3nt: TGCGCCAGCAGCCAATTATTTGTCGGCTCTGGAAACACCATATATTTT
j_gene: TRBJ2-5; d_gene: NA; v_gene: TRBV30; len: 12; abundance: NA; CDR3aa: CAWSSDQETQYF; CDR3nt: TGTGCCTGGAGTTCGGATCAAGAGACCCAGTACTTC
j_gene: TRBJ1-6; d_gene: NA; v_gene: TRBV4-2; len: 14; abundance: once; CDR3aa: CASSQEGPISPLHF; CDR3nt: TGTGCCAGCAGCCAAGAGGGGCCGATTTCACCCCTCCACTTT
j_gene: TRBJ1-1; d_gene: NA; v_gene: TRBV6-5; len: 15; abundance: NA; CDR3aa: CASSYSIKGDTEAFF; CDR3nt: TGTGCCAGCAGTTACTCAATCAAGGGTGACACTGAAGCTTTCTTT
j_gene: TRBJ2-7; d_gene: TRBD1; v_gene: TRBV18; len: 15; abundance: NA; CDR3aa: CASSPVGQGTGEQYF; CDR3nt: TGTGCCAGCTCACCAGTAGGACAGGGGACGGGGGAGCAGTACTTC
j_gene: TRBJ2-7; d_gene: NA; v_gene: TRBV6-5; len: 13; abundance: few; CDR3aa: CASSYRPDYEQYF; CDR3nt: TGTGCCAGCAGTTACCGCCCGGATTACGAGCAGTACTTC
j_gene: TRBJ2-3; d_gene: TRBD1; v_gene: TRBV6-1; len: 17; abundance: few; CDR3aa: CASSEKVKGTGPDTQYF; CDR3nt: TGTGCCAGCAGTGAGAAGGTTAAGGGGACAGGGCCCGATACGCAGTATTTT
j_gene: TRBJ1-2; d_gene: TRBD1; v_gene: TRBV30; len: 15; abundance: NA; CDR3aa: CAWTPHTGTANGYTF; CDR3nt: TGTGCCTGGACTCCTCACACCGGGACAGCAAATGGCTACACCTTC